This record concerns one T cell receptor beta chain sequence. Its antigen remains unidentified. Germline V CDR1 and CDR2: SGHDT, YYEEEE. The CDR3 consists of 12 residues. Trimming cost V 0 bases and J 8 bases, with 3 bases left between them. TCRdb re-analysed the multiplex PCR reads in MiXCR, keeping a single row per CDR3 protein. The sample has 100,000 or so distinct CDR3 sequences; around 20% are singletons. This record belongs to a study of breast tumors, draining lymph nodes, adjacent tissues. The lymph nodes were axillary draining lymph nodes from breast cancer patients. Study-level findings and limits: Compared with basal-like, luminal-like tumors shared significantly more repertoire with nontumor tissue.

The rearrangement links TRBV5-6 to TRBJ1-6; D gene unclear. The sample consisted of axillary lymph node tissue. The sequence was collected from a female donor with breast cancer. Some clones in this sample may be carry-over from other donors' samples. The CDR3: CASSLGYSPLHF. CDR3 bases: TGTGCCAGCAGCTTGGGATATTCACCCCTCCACTTT.